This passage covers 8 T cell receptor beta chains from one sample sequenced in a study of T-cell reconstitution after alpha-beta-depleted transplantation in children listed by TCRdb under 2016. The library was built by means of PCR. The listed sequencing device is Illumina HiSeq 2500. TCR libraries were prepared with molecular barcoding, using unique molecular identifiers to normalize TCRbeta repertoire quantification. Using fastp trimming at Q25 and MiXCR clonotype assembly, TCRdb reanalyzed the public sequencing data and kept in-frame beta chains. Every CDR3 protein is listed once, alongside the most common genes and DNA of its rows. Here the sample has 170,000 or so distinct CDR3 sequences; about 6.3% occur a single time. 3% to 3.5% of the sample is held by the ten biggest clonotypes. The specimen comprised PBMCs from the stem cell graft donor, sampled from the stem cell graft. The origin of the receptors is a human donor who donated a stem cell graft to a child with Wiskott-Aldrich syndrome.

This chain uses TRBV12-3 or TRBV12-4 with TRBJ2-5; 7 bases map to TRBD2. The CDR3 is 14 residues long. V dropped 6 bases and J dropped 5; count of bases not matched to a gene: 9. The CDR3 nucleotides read TGTGCCAGCAGCCCCTTCGGGGGGTCGGAGACCCAGTACTTC. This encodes CASSPFGGSETQYF.

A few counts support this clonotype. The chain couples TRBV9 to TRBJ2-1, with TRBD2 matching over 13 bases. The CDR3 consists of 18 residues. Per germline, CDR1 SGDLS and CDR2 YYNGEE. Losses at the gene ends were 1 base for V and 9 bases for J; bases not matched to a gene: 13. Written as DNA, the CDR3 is TGTGCCAGCAGCGTACTCGGACTAGCGGGAGCCTCCATTGGTGAGCAGTTCTTC. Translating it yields CASSVLGLAGASIGEQFF.

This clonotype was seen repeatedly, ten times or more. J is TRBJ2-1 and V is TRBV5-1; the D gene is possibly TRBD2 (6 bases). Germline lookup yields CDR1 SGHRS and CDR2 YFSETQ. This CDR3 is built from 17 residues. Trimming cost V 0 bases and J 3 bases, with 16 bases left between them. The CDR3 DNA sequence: TGCGCCAGCAGCTTGGGTCTTGGGGGAGGCGACTACAATGAGCAGTTCTTC. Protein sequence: CASSLGLGGGDYNEQFF.

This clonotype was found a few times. The CDR3 loop is CASSGVGQGNTEAFF. Here the CDR3 DNA reads TGTGCCAGCAGCGGAGTGGGACAGGGGAACACTGAAGCTTTCTTT. The chain carries TRBV7-9 and TRBJ1-1; 9 positions match TRBD1. The trim removed 5 bases at V and 1 base at J, leaving 5 bases unmatched. The CDR3 is 15 amino acids. Germline CDR1 is SEHNR and CDR2 is FQNEAQ (reference sequence).

The CDR3 DNA sequence: TGTGCCAGCAGTGGGGACAGGTTCTACAATGAGCAGTTCTTC. Residues: CASSGDRFYNEQFF. The V gene is TRBV25-1, the J gene TRBJ2-1; 8 bases align to TRBD1. Trimming at V came to 4 bases and at J to 3 bases, leaving 2 bases not matched to a gene. Germline values: CDR1 MGHDK, CDR2 SYGVNS. CDR3 size: 14 residues.

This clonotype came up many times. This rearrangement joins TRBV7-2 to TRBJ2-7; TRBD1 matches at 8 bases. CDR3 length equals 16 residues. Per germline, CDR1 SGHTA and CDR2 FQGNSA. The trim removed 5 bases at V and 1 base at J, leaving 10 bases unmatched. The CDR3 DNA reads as TGTGCCAGCAGCAACGGATGGACAGGGAATTCCTACGAGCAGTACTTC. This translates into CASSNGWTGNSYEQYF.

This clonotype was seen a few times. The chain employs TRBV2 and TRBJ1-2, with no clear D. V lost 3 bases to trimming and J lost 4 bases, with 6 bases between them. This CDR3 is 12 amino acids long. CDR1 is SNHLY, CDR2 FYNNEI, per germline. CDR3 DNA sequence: TGTGCCAGCAGTGAGGAGAGCTATGGCTACACCTTC. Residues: CASSEESYGYTF.

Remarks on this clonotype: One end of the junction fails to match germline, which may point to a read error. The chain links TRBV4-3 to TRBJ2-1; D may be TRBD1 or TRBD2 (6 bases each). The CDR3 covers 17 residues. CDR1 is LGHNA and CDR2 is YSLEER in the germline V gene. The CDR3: CASSQVGGATYYNDQFF. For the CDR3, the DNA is TGCGCCAGCAGCCAAGTGGGGGGCGCGACCTACTACAATGATCAGTTCTTC.